These T cell receptor beta chains were read from a single sample in a study of T cell responses to AZD1222 COVID-19 vaccine. Assay used: immunoSEQ multiplex PCR; TCRdb lists only in-frame clones, some missing. Among 110,000 or so clones, approximately 90% were seen once, and the ten largest hold less than 9.5%. The source material was peripheral blood, sampled on day 0 of AZD1222 vaccination. All receptors come from an adult in good health. Each CDR3 is given with its conserved first and last residue. The order of the fields is V gene, clone size, D gene, J gene, CDR3 length, CDR3 protein, CDR3 DNA. A D gene is named only where the DNA matches it firmly. Size is omitted from some rows. Given values are once, few, many or a class for expanded clones.

V: TRBV27
size: -
D: TRBD1
J: TRBJ1-5
length: 15
CDR3: CASSKDREGGQPQHF
DNA: TGTGCCAGCAGTAAGGACAGGGAAGGGGGTCAGCCCCAGCATTTT

V: TRBV5-8
size: -
D: -
J: TRBJ2-3
length: 14
CDR3: CASSFRFSTDTQYF
DNA: TGTGCCAGCAGCTTCAGGTTTAGCACAGATACGCAGTATTTT

V: TRBV15
size: -
D: TRBD2
J: TRBJ2-3
length: 17
CDR3: CATSSRKPGLGTDTQYF
DNA: TGTGCCACCAGCAGTAGGAAACCGGGACTAGGTACAGATACGCAGTATTTT

V: TRBV9
size: -
D: -
J: TRBJ2-5
length: 14
CDR3: CASSEPAVQETQYF
DNA: TGTGCCAGCAGCGAGCCCGCAGTCCAAGAGACCCAGTACTTC

V: TRBV29-1
size: -
D: -
J: TRBJ2-1
length: 13
CDR3: CSVEAGSYNEQFF
DNA: TGCAGCGTTGAAGCGGGCTCCTACAATGAGCAGTTCTTC

V: TRBV30
size: -
D: TRBD2
J: TRBJ2-5
length: 15
CDR3: CAWSSGLAGKETQYF
DNA: TGTGCCTGGAGTAGTGGACTAGCGGGTAAAGAGACCCAGTACTTC

V: TRBV13
size: -
D: -
J: TRBJ1-3
length: 15
CDR3: CASSLEVISGNTIYF
DNA: TGTGCCAGCAGCTTGGAGGTCATCTCTGGAAACACCATATATTTT

V: TRBV11-2
size: -
D: -
J: TRBJ1-2
length: 15
CDR3: CASSTIPGGRGGYTF
DNA: TGTGCCAGCAGCACCATACCGGGAGGCAGAGGAGGCTACACCTTC

V: TRBV19
size: few
D: TRBD1
J: TRBJ1-6
length: 14
CDR3: CASRPGQGISPLHF
DNA: TGTGCCAGCAGACCGGGACAGGGGATTTCACCCCTCCACTTT

V: TRBV10-3
size: -
D: -
J: TRBJ2-1
length: 15
CDR3: CAISESSQVNNEQFF
DNA: TGTGCCATCAGTGAGTCGTCACAGGTCAACAATGAGCAGTTCTTC

V: TRBV29-1
size: -
D: -
J: TRBJ1-2
length: 13
CDR3: CSVAAPLNYGYTF
DNA: TGCAGCGTTGCCGCCCCTCTGAATTATGGCTACACCTTC

V: TRBV28
size: -
D: -
J: TRBJ2-3
length: 14
CDR3: CASSLSGSTDTQYF
DNA: TGTGCCAGCAGTTTATCTGGGTCAACAGATACGCAGTATTTT

V: TRBV9
size: once
D: -
J: TRBJ2-3
length: 14
CDR3: CASTFSAHTDTQYF
DNA: TGTGCCAGCACATTCAGCGCCCACACAGATACGCAGTATTTT

V: TRBV18
size: once
D: TRBD1
J: TRBJ1-5
length: 15
CDR3: CASSPPGTVNQPQHF
DNA: TGTGCCAGCTCACCACCTGGGACAGTCAATCAGCCCCAGCATTTT

V: TRBV19
size: few
D: -
J: TRBJ1-5
length: 15
CDR3: CASSPQGPSNQPQHF
DNA: TGTGCCAGTAGCCCGCAAGGCCCAAGCAATCAGCCCCAGCATTTT

V: TRBV28
size: -
D: -
J: TRBJ1-2
length: 14
CDR3: CASSFRVISGGYTF
DNA: TGTGCCAGCAGTTTCAGGGTGATATCGGGGGGCTACACCTTC

V: TRBV3-1/TRBV3-2
size: -
D: TRBD1
J: TRBJ1-5
length: 13
CDR3: CAGRQGVNQPQHF
DNA: TGTGCCGGGAGACAGGGGGTCAATCAGCCCCAGCATTTT

V: TRBV16
size: -
D: -
J: TRBJ1-5
length: 14
CDR3: CASSQSDSNQPQHF
DNA: TGTGCCAGCAGCCAATCCGATAGCAATCAGCCCCAGCATTTT

V: TRBV12-3/TRBV12-4
size: -
D: -
J: TRBJ2-5
length: 12
CDR3: CASSLVGETQYF
DNA: TGTGCCAGCAGTTTAGTCGGGGAGACCCAGTACTTC

V: TRBV7-9
size: -
D: -
J: TRBJ1-1
length: 15
CDR3: CASSSSGTGNTEAFF
DNA: TGTGCCAGCAGCTCTTCAGGGACTGGGAACACTGAAGCTTTCTTT

V: TRBV29-1
size: once
D: -
J: TRBJ2-1
length: 12
CDR3: CSAGGSYNEQFF
DNA: TGCAGCGCCGGAGGCTCCTACAATGAGCAGTTCTTC

V: TRBV10-3
size: -
D: TRBD1
J: TRBJ1-2
length: 14
CDR3: CAINRQGHNYGYTF
DNA: TGTGCCATCAATAGACAGGGTCATAACTATGGCTACACCTTC

V: TRBV12-3/TRBV12-4
size: -
D: -
J: TRBJ2-1
length: 12
CDR3: CASSLYGNEQFF
DNA: TGTGCCAGCAGTTTATATGGGAATGAGCAGTTCTTC

V: TRBV7-6
size: -
D: -
J: TRBJ2-7
length: 16
CDR3: CASSPQGASGLYEQYF
DNA: TGTGCCAGCAGCCCACAAGGGGCCTCAGGGCTGTACGAGCAGTACTTC

V: TRBV9
size: -
D: -
J: TRBJ1-4
length: 15
CDR3: CASSSSSGVNEKLFF
DNA: TGTGCCAGCTCATCAAGCTCAGGAGTTAATGAAAAACTGTTTTTT

V: TRBV18
size: -
D: -
J: TRBJ2-3
length: 15
CDR3: CASSPADSSSDTQYF
DNA: TGTGCCAGCTCACCCGCCGACTCTAGTTCAGATACGCAGTATTTT

V: TRBV28
size: -
D: -
J: TRBJ1-5
length: 13
CDR3: CASSLTNNQPQHF
DNA: TGTGCCAGCAGTTTAACGAATAATCAGCCCCAGCATTTT

V: TRBV5-1
size: -
D: -
J: TRBJ1-4
length: 12
CDR3: CASSPNNEKLFF
DNA: TGCGCCAGCAGCCCCAATAATGAAAAACTGTTTTTT

V: TRBV9
size: many
D: TRBD1
J: TRBJ1-6
length: 14
CDR3: CASSYRGINSPLHF
DNA: TGTGCCAGCAGCTACAGGGGGATTAATTCACCCCTCCACTTT

V: TRBV5-5
size: -
D: TRBD2
J: TRBJ2-7
length: 16
CDR3: CASNGLAGGSRYEQYF
DNA: TGTGCCAGCAATGGACTAGCGGGAGGTAGTAGGTACGAGCAGTACTTC

V: TRBV9
size: -
D: -
J: TRBJ2-1
length: 16
CDR3: CASSVALEATLSEQFF
DNA: TGTGCCAGCAGCGTAGCCTTGGAAGCGACCCTGAGTGAGCAGTTCTTC

V: TRBV18
size: -
D: -
J: TRBJ1-2
length: 13
CDR3: CASSRMGEYGYTF
DNA: TGTGCCAGCTCACGAATGGGGGAGTATGGCTACACCTTC

V: TRBV10-1
size: -
D: -
J: TRBJ1-2
length: 13
CDR3: CASRRIGTHGYTF
DNA: TGCGCCAGCAGGAGGATAGGGACCCATGGCTACACCTTC

V: TRBV6-5
size: once
D: -
J: TRBJ2-3
length: 15
CDR3: CASSYLAGNTDTQYF
DNA: TGTGCCAGCAGTTACTTGGCGGGAAACACAGATACGCAGTATTTT

V: TRBV13
size: -
D: TRBD2
J: TRBJ2-7
length: 14
CDR3: CASSTAGGTYEQYF
DNA: TGTGCCAGCAGCACGGCGGGGGGAACCTACGAGCAGTACTTC

V: TRBV3-1/TRBV3-2
size: -
D: -
J: TRBJ1-2
length: 15
CDR3: CASSRAGLRRNGYTF
DNA: TGTGCCAGCAGCCGAGCCGGGCTCAGAAGGAATGGCTACACCTTC

V: TRBV6-5
size: -
D: TRBD1
J: TRBJ1-5
length: 15
CDR3: CASSYSPTGNQPQHF
DNA: TGTGCCAGCAGTTACTCACCGACAGGGAATCAGCCCCAGCATTTT

V: TRBV18
size: -
D: -
J: TRBJ2-7
length: 16
CDR3: CASSPTGAGDSYEQYF
DNA: TGTGCCAGCTCACCCACAGGAGCAGGAGACTCCTACGAGCAGTACTTC

V: TRBV21-1
size: -
D: -
J: TRBJ1-4
length: 17
CDR3: CASSKSWRYKAREKLFF
DNA: TGTGCCAGCAGCAAAAGTTGGCGGTACAAAGCCAGGGAAAAACTGTTTTTT

V: TRBV7-9
size: -
D: -
J: TRBJ1-1
length: 12
CDR3: CASSPSNTEAFF
DNA: TGTGCCAGCAGCCCATCGAACACTGAAGCTTTCTTT

V: TRBV4-1
size: -
D: -
J: TRBJ1-3
length: 15
CDR3: CASSPQHGNGNTIYF
DNA: TGCGCCAGCAGCCCCCAGCATGGTAATGGAAACACCATATATTTT

V: TRBV27
size: -
D: -
J: TRBJ2-7
length: 13
CDR3: CASSLSSGWEQYF
DNA: TGTGCCAGCAGTTTATCATCAGGGTGGGAGCAGTACTTC

V: TRBV6-5
size: -
D: -
J: TRBJ1-1
length: 11
CDR3: CASRAGVEAFF
DNA: TGTGCCAGCAGAGCCGGGGTTGAAGCTTTCTTT

V: TRBV5-1
size: -
D: -
J: TRBJ2-2
length: 18
CDR3: CASSPPRSEATNTGELFF
DNA: TGCGCCAGCAGCCCACCGAGGTCAGAAGCGACGAACACCGGGGAGCTGTTTTTT

V: TRBV7-2
size: -
D: -
J: TRBJ1-3
length: 14
CDR3: CASSRDGTGNTIYF
DNA: TGTGCCAGCAGCCGGGACGGAACTGGAAACACCATATATTTT

V: TRBV5-1
size: -
D: -
J: TRBJ2-7
length: 13
CDR3: CASSLDRAGEQYF
DNA: TGCGCCAGCAGCTTGGATAGGGCTGGGGAGCAGTACTTC

V: TRBV5-1
size: -
D: TRBD1
J: TRBJ2-7
length: 14
CDR3: CASSPQGAAYEQYF
DNA: TGCGCCAGCAGCCCCCAGGGGGCGGCCTACGAGCAGTACTTC

V: TRBV29-1
size: -
D: TRBD1
J: TRBJ1-1
length: 14
CDR3: CSVADLQGGTEAFF
DNA: TGCAGCGTAGCTGACCTACAGGGGGGGACTGAAGCTTTCTTT

V: TRBV29-1
size: -
D: -
J: TRBJ2-1
length: 13
CDR3: CSVGRGVPYEQFF
DNA: TGCAGCGTTGGGAGGGGGGTACCCTATGAGCAGTTCTTC

V: TRBV7-9
size: -
D: -
J: TRBJ2-2
length: 16
CDR3: CASSLVVGVHTGELFF
DNA: TGTGCCAGCAGCTTAGTAGTGGGGGTGCACACCGGGGAGCTGTTTTTT

V: TRBV19
size: medium-sized
D: -
J: TRBJ1-2
length: 16
CDR3: CASSIRDYATSYGYTF
DNA: TGTGCCAGTAGTATCCGCGACTACGCGACGAGCTATGGCTACACCTTC

V: TRBV10-3
size: -
D: -
J: TRBJ1-4
length: 13
CDR3: CATTRRVGEKLFF
DNA: TGTGCCACAACCAGGAGGGTGGGTGAAAAACTGTTTTTT

V: TRBV19
size: -
D: TRBD1
J: TRBJ2-4
length: 13
CDR3: CASSEGQGNIQYF
DNA: TGTGCCAGTAGTGAGGGACAGGGTAACATTCAGTACTTC